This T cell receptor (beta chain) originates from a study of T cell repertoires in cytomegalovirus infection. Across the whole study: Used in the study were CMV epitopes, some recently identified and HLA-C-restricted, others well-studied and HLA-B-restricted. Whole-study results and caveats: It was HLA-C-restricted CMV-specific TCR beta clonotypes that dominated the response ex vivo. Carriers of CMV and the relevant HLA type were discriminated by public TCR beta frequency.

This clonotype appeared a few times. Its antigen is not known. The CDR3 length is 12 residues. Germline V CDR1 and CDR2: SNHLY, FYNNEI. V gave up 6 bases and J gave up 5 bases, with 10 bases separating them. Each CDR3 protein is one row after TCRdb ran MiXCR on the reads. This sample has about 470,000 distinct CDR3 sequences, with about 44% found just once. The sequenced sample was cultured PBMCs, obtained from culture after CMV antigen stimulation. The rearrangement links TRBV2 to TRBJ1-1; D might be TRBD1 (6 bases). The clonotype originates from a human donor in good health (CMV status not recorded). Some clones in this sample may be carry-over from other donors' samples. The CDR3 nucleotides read TGTGCCAGCAGAGACGACAGGACTGAAGCTTTCTTT. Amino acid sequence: CASRDDRTEAFF.